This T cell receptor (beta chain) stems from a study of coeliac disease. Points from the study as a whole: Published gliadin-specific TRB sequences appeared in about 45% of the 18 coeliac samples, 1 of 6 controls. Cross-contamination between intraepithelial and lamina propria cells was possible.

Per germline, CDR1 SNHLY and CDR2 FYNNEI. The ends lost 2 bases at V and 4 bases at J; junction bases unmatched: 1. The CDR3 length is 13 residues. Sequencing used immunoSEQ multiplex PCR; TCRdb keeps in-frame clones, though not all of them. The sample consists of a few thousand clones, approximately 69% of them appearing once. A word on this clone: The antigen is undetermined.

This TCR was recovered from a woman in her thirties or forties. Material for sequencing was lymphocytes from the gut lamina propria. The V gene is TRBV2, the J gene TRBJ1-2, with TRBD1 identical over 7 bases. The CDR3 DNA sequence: TGTGCCAGCAGTGAAAGACAGGGCTATGGCTACACCTTC. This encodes CASSERQGYGYTF.